The T cell receptor (beta chain) described here comes from a study of CD8 T cells in Susac syndrome. Reverse transcription of roughly 0.5 to 1 ug RNA was carried out with random hexamers. TCRdb redid the calling of the immunoSEQ multiplex PCR reads with MiXCR, one entry per CDR3 protein. The sample holds some 300,000 distinct CDR3 sequences, around 89% seen once. In blood CD8+ and CD4+ T cells, TCR beta underwent sequencing. Both CD4+ and CD8+ T cells were negatively isolated, and TEMRA cells underwent FACS enrichment. The TCR was taken from a human donor with multiple sclerosis. The sequenced material came from CD8+ T cells from PBMCs.

The CDR3 bases are TGTGCCAGCAGTGACCCGGGACAGGGGGCGGTTGAGCAGTTCTTC. Its translation: CASSDPGQGAVEQFF. The chain links TRBV2 to TRBJ2-1; the match to TRBD1 covers 12 bases. The CDR3 has 15 amino acids. Germline V gene data show CDR1 as SNHLY and CDR2 as FYNNEI. Unmatched junction bases numbered 6, after V lost 3 bases and J lost 9 bases.